These 16 T cell receptor beta chains were sequenced from one sample in a study of T cell responses to AZD1222 COVID-19 vaccine. Profiling relied on immunoSEQ multiplex PCR, and the TCRdb table lists in-frame clones only, not all of them. The sample has roughly 70,000 clones; approximately 84% are singletons. The sequences come from peripheral blood, collected on day 0 of AZD1222 vaccination. The receptors come from an adult in good health.

This clone has just one count. The chain links TRBV20-1 to TRBJ1-1, with D unclear. Deletions cut 3 bases from V and 0 bases from J, with 11 bases between. The CDR3 length is 14 residues. Germline values: CDR1 DFQATT, CDR2 SNEGSKA (reference sequence). CDR3 nucleotides: TGCAGTGCTAGTTTGGGTGGGATGAACACTGAAGCTTTCTTT. Residues: CSASLGGMNTEAFF.

The V gene is TRBV6-5, the J gene TRBJ2-3; 7 bases match TRBD2. The CDR3 is 15 amino acids. Germline loops: CDR1 MNHEY, CDR2 SVGAGI. V was pared by 6 bases and J by 0 bases, with 6 bases of the junction left unmatched. CDR3 nucleotide sequence: TGTGCCAGCAGCGTGACTAGCATAAGCACAGATACGCAGTATTTT. It yields the protein CASSVTSISTDTQYF.

This chain links TRBV5-1 with TRBJ1-1, with unresolved D. Deletions cut 6 bases from V and 1 base from J, with 13 bases between. The germline gives CDR1 SGHRS, CDR2 YFSETQ. The CDR3 is 14 amino acids. Written as DNA, the CDR3 is TGCGCCAGCACCCCCGGGGTGGGGAACACTGAAGCTTTCTTT. Translation gives CASTPGVGNTEAFF.

This chain joins TRBV7-9 and TRBJ2-5; tentatively, D is TRBD1 (6 bases). The V and J ends lost 1 base and 0 bases respectively, with 12 bases between them. The CDR3 runs 16 residues. CDR1 and CDR2 (germline): SEHNR, FQNEAQ (reference sequence). CDR3 sequence: CASSLGNRVDQETQYF. The CDR3, as DNA: TGTGCCAGCAGCTTAGGAAACAGGGTGGACCAAGAGACCCAGTACTTC.

V is TRBV18 and J is TRBJ1-1; D is uncertain. V was trimmed by 1 base and J by 3 bases, leaving 6 bases between them. In germline, CDR1 is KGHSH, CDR2 LQKENI. The length of the CDR3 is 13 residues. CDR3 protein: CASSPRRDTEAFF. The CDR3 region has the DNA TGTGCCAGCTCACCACGCCGGGACACTGAAGCTTTCTTT.

This clone was detected once. V is TRBV4-1 and J is TRBJ2-3; the D call may be TRBD1 or TRBD2 (5 bases each). This CDR3 comprises 15 residues. Deletions cut 5 bases from V and 3 bases from J, with 15 bases between. Looked up from germline, CDR1 is MGHRA and CDR2 is YSYEKL. The CDR3 DNA reads as TGCGCCAGCAGCGATCGAGGGGCTGGGACAGATACGCAGTATTTT. Amino acids: CASSDRGAGTDTQYF.

The chain carries TRBV29-1 and TRBJ1-3; no clear D. The CDR3 loop spans 13 amino acids. Germline V gene lookup returns CDR1 SQVTM and CDR2 ANQGSEA. The germline V and J ends were trimmed by 2 bases and 4 bases, with 9 bases remaining between them. CDR3 residues: CSVEQSLGNTIYF. The CDR3, as DNA: TGCAGCGTTGAACAGTCTCTGGGAAACACCATATATTTT.

V gene TRBV6-5 combines with J gene TRBJ2-7; 7 bases are a match to TRBD2. The CDR3 has 15 residues. CDR1 is MNHEY, CDR2 SVGAGI, per germline. The junction had 6 bases not matched to a gene; V was cut back by 2 bases and J by 2 bases. The CDR3 region is CASSYGGDETYEQYF. The CDR3 nucleotides read TGTGCCAGCAGTTACGGGGGGGACGAGACCTACGAGCAGTACTTC.

This rearrangement joins TRBV12-5 to TRBJ1-1, with unresolved D. The CDR3 length is 13 residues. V was cut by 6 bases and J by 4 bases, with 12 bases left in between. Germline-derived CDR1 and CDR2 are LGHNT and FRNRAP. The DNA of the CDR3 is TGTGCTAGTGGCCGAGGAGGGAGCACTGAAGCTTTCTTT. It is translated as CASGRGGSTEAFF.

The V and J genes are TRBV19 and TRBJ1-6; D unclear. Per germline, CDR1 LNHDA and CDR2 SQIVND (reference sequence). CDR3 length: 15 amino acids. Deletions cut 9 bases from V and 0 bases from J, with 12 bases between. The chain's CDR3 is CASSTASSYNSPLHF. The CDR3 bases are TGTGCCAGCTCGACGGCGAGCTCCTATAATTCACCCCTCCACTTT.

CDR3 sequence: CASSLLTGSGVRAFF. The CDR3 region has the DNA TGTGCCAGCAGTTTACTGACAGGGTCGGGGGTTAGAGCTTTCTTT. The genes are TRBV28 and TRBJ1-1, with TRBD1 matching over 7 bases. The germline CDR1 and CDR2 sequences are MDHEN and SYDVKM. The CDR3 has 15 residues. V trimming: 2 bases; J trimming: 10 bases; junction bases outside the gene matches: 13.

The chain links TRBV25-1 to TRBJ1-4; D gene uncertain. This CDR3 region has 13 residues. CDR1 and CDR2 from the germline V gene are MGHDK and SYGVNS. V was trimmed by 7 bases and J by 3 bases, leaving 9 bases between them. CDR3 bases: TGTGCCAGCACGCAAGCCTCTAATGAAAAACTGTTTTTT. It specifies CASTQASNEKLFF.

This clone has a handful of counts. This chain links TRBV5-6 with TRBJ2-5; 15 bases line up with TRBD2. The CDR3 has 18 amino acids. The germline V gene encodes CDR1 SGHDT and CDR2 YYEEEE. The V gene end was trimmed by 4 bases and the J gene end by 2 bases; junction bases not matched to a gene: 9. The CDR3: CASSPTGTSGRRQETQYF. In nucleotides, the CDR3 is TGTGCCAGCAGCCCTACCGGGACTAGCGGGAGGAGGCAAGAGACCCAGTACTTC. Variable domain in full (rest from reference TRBV5-6 and TRBJ2-5): DAGVTQSPTHLIKTRGQQVTLRCSPKSGHDTVSWYQQALGQGPQFIFQYYEEEERQRGNFPDRFSGHQFPNYSSELNVNALLLGDSALYLCASSPTGTSGRRQETQYFGPGTRLLVL.

This clone showed up just a few times. The chain has TRBV30 and TRBJ1-1; D remains ambiguous. The CDR3 extends over 13 amino acids. Germline V gene lookup returns CDR1 GTSNPN and CDR2 SVGIG (reference sequence). Trimming removed 6 bases from V and 1 base from J, with 12 bases in between. The CDR3 DNA sequence: TGTGCCTGCCCTAGCCCAGGGAACACTGAAGCTTTCTTT. The encoded protein is CACPSPGNTEAFF.

The chain combines TRBV5-1 with TRBJ2-5; 10 bases agree with TRBD1. The CDR3 totals 16 residues. Trimming cost V 4 bases and J 2 bases; bases outside gene matches: 8. Germline assignment: CDR1 SGHRS and CDR2 YFSETQ. This chain's CDR3 is CASSAGQGTYQETQYF. CDR3 nucleotides: TGCGCCAGCAGCGCGGGACAGGGGACATATCAAGAGACCCAGTACTTC.

The chain joins TRBV19 to TRBJ2-1; D unresolved. Germline V gene lookup returns CDR1 LNHDA and CDR2 SQIVND (reference sequence). The CDR3 has 16 residues. Trimming stripped 1 base from V and 0 bases from J, with 10 bases between. CDR3 residues: CASSIGGLVSYNEQFF. The CDR3 DNA sequence: TGTGCCAGTAGTATAGGGGGATTGGTCTCCTACAATGAGCAGTTCTTC.